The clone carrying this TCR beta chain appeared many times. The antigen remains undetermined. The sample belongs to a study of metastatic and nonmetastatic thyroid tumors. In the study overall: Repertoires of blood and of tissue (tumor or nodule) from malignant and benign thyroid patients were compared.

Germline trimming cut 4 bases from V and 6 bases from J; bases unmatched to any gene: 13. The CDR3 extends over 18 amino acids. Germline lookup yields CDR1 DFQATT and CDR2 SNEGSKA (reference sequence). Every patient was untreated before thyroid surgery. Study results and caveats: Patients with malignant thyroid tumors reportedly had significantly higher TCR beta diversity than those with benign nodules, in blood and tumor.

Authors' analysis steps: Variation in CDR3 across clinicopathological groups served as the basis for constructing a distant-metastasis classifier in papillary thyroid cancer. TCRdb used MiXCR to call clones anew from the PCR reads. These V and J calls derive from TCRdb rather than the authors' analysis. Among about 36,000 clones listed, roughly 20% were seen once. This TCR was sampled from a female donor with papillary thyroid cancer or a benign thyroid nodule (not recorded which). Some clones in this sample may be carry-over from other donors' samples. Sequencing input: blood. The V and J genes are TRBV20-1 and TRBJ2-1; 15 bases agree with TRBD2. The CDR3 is CSATRDRWTSGRANEQFF. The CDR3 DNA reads TGCAGTGCTACCCGGGACAGGTGGACTAGCGGGAGGGCCAATGAGCAGTTCTTC.